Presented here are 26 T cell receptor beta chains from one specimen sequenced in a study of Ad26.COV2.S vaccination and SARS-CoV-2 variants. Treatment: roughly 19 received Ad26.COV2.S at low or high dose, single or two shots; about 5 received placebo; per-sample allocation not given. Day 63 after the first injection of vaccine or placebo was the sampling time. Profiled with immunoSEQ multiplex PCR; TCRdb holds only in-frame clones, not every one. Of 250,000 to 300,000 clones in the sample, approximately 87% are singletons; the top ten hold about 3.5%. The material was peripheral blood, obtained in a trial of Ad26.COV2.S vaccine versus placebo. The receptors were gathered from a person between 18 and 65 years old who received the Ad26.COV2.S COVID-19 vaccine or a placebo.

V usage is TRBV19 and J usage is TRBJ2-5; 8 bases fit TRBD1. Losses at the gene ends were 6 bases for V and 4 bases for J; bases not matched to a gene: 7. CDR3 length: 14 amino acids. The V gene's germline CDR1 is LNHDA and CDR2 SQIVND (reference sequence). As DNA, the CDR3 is TGTGCCAGTAGCCTGGACAGGGCTGGAGAGACCCAGTACTTC. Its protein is CASSLDRAGETQYF.

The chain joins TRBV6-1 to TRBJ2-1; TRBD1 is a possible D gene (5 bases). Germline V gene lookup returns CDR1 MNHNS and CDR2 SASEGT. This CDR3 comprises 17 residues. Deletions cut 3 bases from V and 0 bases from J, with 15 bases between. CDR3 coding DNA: TGTGCCAGCAGTGACGAGGCGGACACCCACTCCTACAATGAGCAGTTCTTC. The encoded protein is CASSDEADTHSYNEQFF.

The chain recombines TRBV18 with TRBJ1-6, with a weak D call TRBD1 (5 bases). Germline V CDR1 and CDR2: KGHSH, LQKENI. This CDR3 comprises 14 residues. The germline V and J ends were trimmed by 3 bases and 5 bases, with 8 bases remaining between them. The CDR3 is CASSPDSDNSPLHF. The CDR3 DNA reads TGTGCCAGCTCACCCGACAGTGATAATTCACCCCTCCACTTT.

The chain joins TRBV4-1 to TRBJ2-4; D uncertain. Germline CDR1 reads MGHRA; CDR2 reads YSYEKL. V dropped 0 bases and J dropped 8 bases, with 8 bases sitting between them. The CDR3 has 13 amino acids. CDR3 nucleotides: TGCGCCAGCAGCCAAGAAGGGTTAGACATTCAGTACTTC. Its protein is CASSQEGLDIQYF.

The DNA of the CDR3 is TGTGCTAGTGGTTTGCCCCACGGGGGCTACACCTTC. Protein product: CASGLPHGGYTF. This rearrangement joins TRBV12-5 to TRBJ1-2; no clear D. The CDR3 is 12 amino acids. V was clipped by 2 bases and J by 8 bases, with 9 bases between them. From germline, CDR1 is LGHNT and CDR2 FRNRAP.

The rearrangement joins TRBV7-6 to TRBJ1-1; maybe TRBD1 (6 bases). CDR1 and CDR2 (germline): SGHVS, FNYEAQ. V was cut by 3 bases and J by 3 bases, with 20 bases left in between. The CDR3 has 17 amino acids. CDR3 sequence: CASSLTGAGMKDTEAFF. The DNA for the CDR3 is TGTGCCAGCAGCTTGACGGGGGCGGGAATGAAGGACACTGAAGCTTTCTTT.

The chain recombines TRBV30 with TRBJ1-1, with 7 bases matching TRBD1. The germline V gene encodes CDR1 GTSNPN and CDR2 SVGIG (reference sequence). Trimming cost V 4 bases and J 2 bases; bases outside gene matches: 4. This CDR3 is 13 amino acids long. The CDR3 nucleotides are TGTGCCTGGAAAGGACAGGCAAACACTGAAGCTTTCTTT. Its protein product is CAWKGQANTEAFF.

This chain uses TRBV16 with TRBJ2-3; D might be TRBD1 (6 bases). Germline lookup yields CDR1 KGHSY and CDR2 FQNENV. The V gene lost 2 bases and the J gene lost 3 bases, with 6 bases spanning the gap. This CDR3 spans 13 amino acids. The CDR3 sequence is CASSQGQTDTQYF. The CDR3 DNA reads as TGTGCCAGCAGCCAAGGACAGACAGATACGCAGTATTTT. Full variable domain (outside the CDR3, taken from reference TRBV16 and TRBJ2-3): GEEVAQTPKHLVRGEGQKAKLYCAPIKGHSYVFWYQQVLKNEFKFLISFQNENVFDETGMPKERFSAKCLPNSPCSLEIQATKLEDSAVYFCASSQGQTDTQYFGPGTRLTVL.

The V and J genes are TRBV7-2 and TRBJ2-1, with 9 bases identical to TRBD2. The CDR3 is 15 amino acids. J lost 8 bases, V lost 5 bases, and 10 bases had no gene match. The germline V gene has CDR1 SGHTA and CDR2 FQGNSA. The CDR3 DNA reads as TGTGCCAGCAGCGAGGGGGCTAGCGGGAACTATGAGCAGTTCTTC. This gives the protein CASSEGASGNYEQFF.

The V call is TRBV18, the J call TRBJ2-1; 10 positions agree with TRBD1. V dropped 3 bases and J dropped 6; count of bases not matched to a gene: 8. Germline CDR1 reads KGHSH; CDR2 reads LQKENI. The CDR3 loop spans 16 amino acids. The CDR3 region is CASSPQTGGRFNEQFF. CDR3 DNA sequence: TGTGCCAGCTCACCGCAGACAGGGGGCCGTTTCAATGAGCAGTTCTTC.

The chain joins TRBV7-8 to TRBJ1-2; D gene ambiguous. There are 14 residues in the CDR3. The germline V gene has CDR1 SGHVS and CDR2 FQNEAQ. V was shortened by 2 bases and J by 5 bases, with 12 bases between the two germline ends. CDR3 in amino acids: CASSLSGTAYGYTF. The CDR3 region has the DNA TGTGCCAGCAGCTTAAGCGGCACCGCTTATGGCTACACCTTC.

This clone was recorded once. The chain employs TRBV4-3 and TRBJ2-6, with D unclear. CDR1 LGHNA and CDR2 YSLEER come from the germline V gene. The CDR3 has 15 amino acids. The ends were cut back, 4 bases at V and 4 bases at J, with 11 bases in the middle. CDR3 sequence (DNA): TGCGCCAGCAGCCGGGTCCTTGAGGGGGCCAACGTCCTGACTTTC. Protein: CASSRVLEGANVLTF.

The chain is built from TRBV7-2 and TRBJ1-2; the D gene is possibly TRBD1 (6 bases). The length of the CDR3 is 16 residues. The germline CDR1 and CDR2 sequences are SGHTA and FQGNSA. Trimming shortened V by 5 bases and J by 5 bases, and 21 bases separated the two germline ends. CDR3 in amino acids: CASSPRQAAASYGYTF. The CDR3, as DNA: TGTGCCAGCAGCCCCCGACAGGCGGCGGCCTCGTATGGCTACACCTTC. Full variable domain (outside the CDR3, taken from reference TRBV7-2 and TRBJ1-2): GAGVSQSPSNKVTEKGKDVELRCDPISGHTALYWYRQSLGQGLEFLIYFQGNSAPDKSGLPSDRFSAERTGGSVSTLTIQRTQQEDSAVYLCASSPRQAAASYGYTFGSGTRLTVV.

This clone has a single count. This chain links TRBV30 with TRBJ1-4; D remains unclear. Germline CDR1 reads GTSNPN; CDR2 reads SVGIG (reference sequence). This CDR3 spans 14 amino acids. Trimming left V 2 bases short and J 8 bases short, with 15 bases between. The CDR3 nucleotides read TGTGCCTGGAGTATTGGGAGCGGTGGGGAAAAACTGTTTTTT. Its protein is CAWSIGSGGEKLFF.

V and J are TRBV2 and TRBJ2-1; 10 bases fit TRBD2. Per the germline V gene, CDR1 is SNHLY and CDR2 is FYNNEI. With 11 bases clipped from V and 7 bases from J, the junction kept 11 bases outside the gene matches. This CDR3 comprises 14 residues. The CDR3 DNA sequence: TGTGCCGGACGGTTAGCGGGAGGACGAAATGAGCAGTTCTTC. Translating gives CAGRLAGGRNEQFF.

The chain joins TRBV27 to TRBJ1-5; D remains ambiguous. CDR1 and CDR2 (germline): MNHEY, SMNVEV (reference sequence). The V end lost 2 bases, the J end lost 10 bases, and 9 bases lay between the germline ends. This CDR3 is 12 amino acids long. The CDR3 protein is CASSLRNGPQHF. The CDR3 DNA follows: TGTGCCAGCAGTTTACGAAACGGACCCCAGCATTTT.

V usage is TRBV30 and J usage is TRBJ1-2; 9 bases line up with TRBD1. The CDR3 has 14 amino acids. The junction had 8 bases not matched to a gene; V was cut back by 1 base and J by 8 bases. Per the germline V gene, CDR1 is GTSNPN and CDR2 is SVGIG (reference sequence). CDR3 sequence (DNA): TGTGCCTGGAGTGGGCCGGGACAGGGAAGAGGCTACACCTTC. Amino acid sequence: CAWSGPGQGRGYTF.

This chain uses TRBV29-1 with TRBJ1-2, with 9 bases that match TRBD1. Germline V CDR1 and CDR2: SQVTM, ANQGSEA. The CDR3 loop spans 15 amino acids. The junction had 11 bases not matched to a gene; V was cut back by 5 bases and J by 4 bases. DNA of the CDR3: TGCAGCGTTTCCGGGACAGGGTTATCTACCTATGGCTACACCTTC. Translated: CSVSGTGLSTYGYTF.

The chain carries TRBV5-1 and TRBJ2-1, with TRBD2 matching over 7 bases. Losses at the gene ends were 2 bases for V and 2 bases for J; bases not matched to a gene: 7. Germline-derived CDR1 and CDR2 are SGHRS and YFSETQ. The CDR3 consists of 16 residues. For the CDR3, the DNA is TGCGCCAGCAGCTTAAGACTAGCCGAAGCCTACAATGAGCAGTTCTTC. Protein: CASSLRLAEAYNEQFF. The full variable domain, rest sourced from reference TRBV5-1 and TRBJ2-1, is KAGVTQTPRYLIKTRGQQVTLSCSPISGHRSVSWYQQTPGQGLQFLFEYFSETQRNKGNFPGRFSGRQFSNSRSEMNVSTLELGDSALYLCASSLRLAEAYNEQFFGPGTRLTVL.

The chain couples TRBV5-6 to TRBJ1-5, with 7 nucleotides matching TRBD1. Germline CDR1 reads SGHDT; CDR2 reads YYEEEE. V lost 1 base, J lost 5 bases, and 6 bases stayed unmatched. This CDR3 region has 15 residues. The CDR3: CASSLTGTVHQPQHF. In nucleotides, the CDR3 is TGTGCCAGCAGCTTGACCGGGACAGTACATCAGCCCCAGCATTTT.

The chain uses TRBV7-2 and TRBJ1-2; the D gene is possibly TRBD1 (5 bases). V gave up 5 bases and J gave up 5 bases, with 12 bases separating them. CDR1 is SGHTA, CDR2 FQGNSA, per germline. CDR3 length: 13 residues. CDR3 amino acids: CASSPKQVYGYTF. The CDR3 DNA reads TGTGCCAGCAGCCCTAAACAGGTTTATGGCTACACCTTC.

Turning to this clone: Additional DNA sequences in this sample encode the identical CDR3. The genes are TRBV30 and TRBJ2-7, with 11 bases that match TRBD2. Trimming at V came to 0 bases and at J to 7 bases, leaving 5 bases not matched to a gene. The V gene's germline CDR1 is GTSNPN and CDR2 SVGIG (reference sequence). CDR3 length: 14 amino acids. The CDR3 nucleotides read TGTGCCTGGAGTGTTGGCCTAGCGGGGGGAGAGCAGTACTTC. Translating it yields CAWSVGLAGGEQYF.

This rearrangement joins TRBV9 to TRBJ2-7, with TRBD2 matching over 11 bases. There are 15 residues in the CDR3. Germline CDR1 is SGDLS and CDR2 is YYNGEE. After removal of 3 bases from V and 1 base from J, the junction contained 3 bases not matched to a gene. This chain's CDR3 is CASSAGLADSYEQYF. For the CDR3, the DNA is TGTGCCAGCAGCGCGGGACTAGCGGATTCCTACGAGCAGTACTTC.

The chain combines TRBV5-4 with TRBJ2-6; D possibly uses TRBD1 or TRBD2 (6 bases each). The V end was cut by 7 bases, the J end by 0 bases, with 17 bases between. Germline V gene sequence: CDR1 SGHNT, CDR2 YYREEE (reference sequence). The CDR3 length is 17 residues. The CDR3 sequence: CASGGRGLSSGANVLTF. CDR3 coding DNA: TGTGCCAGCGGGGGGCGGGGCCTGAGCTCTGGGGCCAACGTCCTGACTTTC.

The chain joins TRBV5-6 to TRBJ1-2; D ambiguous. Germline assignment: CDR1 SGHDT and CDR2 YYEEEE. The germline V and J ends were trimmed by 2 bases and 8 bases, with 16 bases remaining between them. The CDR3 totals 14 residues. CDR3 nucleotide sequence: TGTGCCAGCAGCTTTGGGAGCAGTTTAAAAGGCTACACCTTC. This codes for CASSFGSSLKGYTF.

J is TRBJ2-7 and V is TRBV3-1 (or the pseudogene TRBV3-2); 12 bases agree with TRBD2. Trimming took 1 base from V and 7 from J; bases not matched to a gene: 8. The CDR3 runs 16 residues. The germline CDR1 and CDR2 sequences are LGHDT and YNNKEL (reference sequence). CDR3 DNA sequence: TGTGCCAGCAGCCAAGTCTACCTAGCGGGGGGGCGAGAGCAGTACTTC. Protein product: CASSQVYLAGGREQYF.